These 11 T cell receptor beta chains were all obtained from the same sample, sequenced in a study of blood T cell repertoires in COVID-19. Sequencing used immunoSEQ multiplex PCR; TCRdb keeps in-frame clones, though not all of them. Among around 140,000 clones listed, about 88% were seen once. The sequenced material came from peripheral blood. Every receptor here comes from a woman aged 80 or over with acute or convalescent COVID-19.

Here the CDR3 reads CASSPRQGPRYGYTF. The CDR3 DNA reads TGTGCCAGCAGCCCTAGACAGGGGCCGCGGTATGGCTACACCTTC. The rearrangement links TRBV6-2 or TRBV6-3 to TRBJ1-2; 8 positions agree with TRBD1. This CDR3 region has 15 residues. The germline V gene encodes CDR1 MNHEY and CDR2 SVGEGT. With V trimmed by 6 bases and J by 5 bases, 11 bases remained unmatched.

CDR3 amino acids: CASSQDSTDTQYF. The CDR3 nucleotides are TGCGCCAGCAGCCAGGACTCCACAGATACGCAGTATTTT. V gene TRBV4-3 combines with J gene TRBJ2-3; tentative D call: TRBD2 (5 bases). Trimming shortened V by 3 bases and J by 2 bases, and 6 bases separated the two germline ends. CDR1 and CDR2 (germline): LGHNA, YSLEER. The CDR3 has 13 amino acids.

This chain uses TRBV19 with TRBJ1-4; no clear D gene. Trimming cost V 3 bases and J 0 bases, with 8 bases left between them. Germline V gene data show CDR1 as LNHDA and CDR2 as SQIVND (reference sequence). The CDR3 is made up of 15 amino acids. CDR3 amino acids: CASSIWAATNEKLFF. For the CDR3, the DNA is TGTGCCAGTAGTATCTGGGCAGCAACTAATGAAAAACTGTTTTTT.

The V gene is TRBV9, the J gene TRBJ1-2; D unclear. Germline V gene lookup returns CDR1 SGDLS and CDR2 YYNGEE. The V and J ends lost 0 bases and 1 base respectively, with 13 bases between them. The CDR3 totals 16 residues. Here the CDR3 DNA reads TGTGCCAGCAGCGTAGACCCCCTCGCGGTTAACTATGGCTACACCTTC. The encoded protein is CASSVDPLAVNYGYTF.

The V gene is TRBV5-1, the J gene TRBJ1-2, with 10 bases matching TRBD1. The CDR3 contains 15 residues. V was pared by 2 bases and J by 0 bases, with 1 base of the junction left unmatched. The germline CDR1 and CDR2 sequences are SGHRS and YFSETQ. The CDR3 is CASSLDRGPNYGYTF. DNA for the CDR3: TGCGCCAGCAGCTTAGACAGGGGGCCTAACTATGGCTACACCTTC.

This clone has a handful of counts. The chain links TRBV7-2 to TRBJ2-3; 11 nucleotides agree with TRBD2. The CDR3 length is 16 residues. In germline, CDR1 is SGHTA, CDR2 FQGNSA. J gave up 1 base and V 5 bases, and 5 bases lay outside the gene matches. Here the CDR3 DNA reads TGTGCCAGCAGCCCGGGACTAGCGGCCCGCACAGATACGCAGTATTTT. Translated, it gives CASSPGLAARTDTQYF.

The gene calls are TRBV20-1 and TRBJ1-1; D is perhaps TRBD1 (5 bases). The CDR3 loop spans 12 amino acids. The germline V gene has CDR1 DFQATT and CDR2 SNEGSKA (reference sequence). V was clipped by 3 bases and J by 5 bases, with 10 bases between them. The CDR3: CSASPGLTEAFF. The CDR3 DNA reads as TGCAGTGCTAGTCCAGGGTTAACTGAAGCTTTCTTT.

This clone qualifies as medium-sized. The V call is TRBV2, the J call TRBJ2-7, with 8 positions matching TRBD1. This CDR3 has 15 amino acids. In germline, CDR1 is SNHLY, CDR2 FYNNEI. The trim removed 4 bases at V and 2 bases at J, leaving 7 bases unmatched. The CDR3 here is CASSGLQGVTYEQYF. CDR3 in DNA: TGTGCCAGCAGTGGCCTACAGGGGGTTACCTACGAGCAGTACTTC. The entire variable domain, with the rest obtained from reference TRBV2 and TRBJ2-7, is as follows: EPEVTQTPSHQVTQMGQEVILRCVPISNHLYFYWYRQILGQKVEFLVSFYNNEISEKSEIFDDQFSVERPDGSNFTLKIRSTKLEDSAMYFCASSGLQGVTYEQYFGPGTRLTVT.

V and J are TRBV6-5 and TRBJ2-5, with TRBD1 as a possible D gene (7 bases). The CDR3 covers 14 residues. The germline CDR1 and CDR2 sequences are MNHEY and SVGAGI. The V end lost 11 bases, the J end lost 3 bases, and 19 bases lay between the germline ends. CDR3 DNA sequence: TGTGCCGGTCGGGGGCCAGGGGGAGAAGAGACCCAGTACTTC. Protein sequence: CAGRGPGGEETQYF.

The gene calls are TRBV5-6 and TRBJ1-2, with TRBD1 matching over 12 bases. This CDR3 has 14 amino acids. J gave up 8 bases and V 3 bases, and 5 bases lay outside the gene matches. Germline loops: CDR1 SGHDT, CDR2 YYEEEE. The CDR3 sequence: CASSSRDRGQGYTF. In DNA, the CDR3 is TGTGCCAGCAGCTCCCGGGACAGGGGGCAAGGCTACACCTTC.

V is TRBV5-1 and J is TRBJ2-3; 7 bases line up with TRBD2. The length of the CDR3 is 16 residues. From germline, CDR1 is SGHRS and CDR2 YFSETQ. Trimming took 0 bases from V and 2 from J; bases not matched to a gene: 6. In DNA form, the CDR3 reads TGCGCCAGCAGCTTGGGGGCCGGGAGGTACACAGATACGCAGTATTTT. Protein sequence: CASSLGAGRYTDTQYF.